This TCR beta chain was found in a study of T-cell memory formation after mild COVID-19. Study context: TCR clusters were mostly confined to one donor each. Study findings and constraints: Among clones peaking at day 37 in the second wave, SARS-CoV-2 specificity remained unconfirmed. Contracting clones, day 15 to 85, had balanced CD4/CD8, and later expanders favored CD4+. Largely, contracting CD4+ clones fell within CM and EM, and contracting CD8+ clones within EMRA.

The CDR3 has 15 residues. Trimming shortened V by 8 bases and J by 10 bases, and 21 bases separated the two germline ends. Germline loops: CDR1 SGHVS, CDR2 FNYEAQ. This clonotype has a count of ten or more. Its matching antigen is unknown. TCRdb reanalysed the 5' RACE reads using MiXCR and keeps one entry per CDR3 protein. The sample comprises 300,000 to 350,000 distinct CDR3 sequences, roughly 13% of which are singletons, and over 20% rests with the top ten. The chain recombines TRBV7-6 with TRBJ1-6; possible D gene TRBD1, 5 bases. This sequence was found in a man in his late teens or twenties who had mild COVID-19 (a few samples of this study predate the infection). Cell type and time point are not known. Sequenced input: PBMCs or a T cell subset sorted from them (not recorded which). The CDR3 nucleotides are TGTGCCAGCTCCAGGAGGGACGGATTCCGGTCACCCCTCCACTTT. Its protein product is CASSRRDGFRSPLHF.